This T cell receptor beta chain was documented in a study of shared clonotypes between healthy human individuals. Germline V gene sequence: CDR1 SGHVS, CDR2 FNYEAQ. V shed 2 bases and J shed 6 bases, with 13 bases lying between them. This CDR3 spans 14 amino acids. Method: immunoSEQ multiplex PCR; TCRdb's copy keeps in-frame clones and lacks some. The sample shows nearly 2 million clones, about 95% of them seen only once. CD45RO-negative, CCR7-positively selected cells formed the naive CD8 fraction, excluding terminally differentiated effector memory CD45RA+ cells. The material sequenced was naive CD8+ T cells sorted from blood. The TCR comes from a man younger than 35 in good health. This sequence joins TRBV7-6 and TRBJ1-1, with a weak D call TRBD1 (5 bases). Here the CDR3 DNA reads TGTGCCAGCAGCTTAAAAGTCAGGGACCCTGAAGCTTTCTTT. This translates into CASSLKVRDPEAFF. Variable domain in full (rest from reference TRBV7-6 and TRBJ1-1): GAGVSQSPRYKVTKRGQDVALRCDPISGHVSLYWYRQALGQGPEFLTYFNYEAQQDKSGLPNDRFSAERPEGSISTLTIQRTEQRDSAMYRCASSLKVRDPEAFFGQGTRLTVV.